Presented here are 25 T cell receptor beta chains from one specimen sequenced in a study of CD8+CD57+ T cells in acquired aplastic anemia (dated by TCRdb to 2017 to 2018). Patients chosen for sequencing had shown expansion of CD8+CD57+ cells by flow cytometry. The sample was run on an Illumina HiSeq 2000. Profiling of TCR beta VDJ combinations and CDR3 sequences used genomic DNA as the template. TCRdb reworked the public reads: Q25 trimming with fastp, MiXCR clone assembly, productive beta chains retained. Entries that share a CDR3 protein sequence are merged under the most common genes and DNA. This sample gives around 200,000 distinct CDR3 sequences in total; around 50% of them show up just once. The biggest ten clones account for under 15% of the sample. Sequenced material: sorted CD4+, CD8+, or CD8+CD57+ T cells (not recorded which) from PBMCs. The receptors were sampled from a human donor with aplastic anemia.

In its sample, this clonotype ranks as medium-sized. The chain has TRBV19 and TRBJ1-5; 9 nucleotides line up with TRBD1. CDR1 and CDR2 (germline): LNHDA, SQIVND (reference sequence). J was trimmed by 7 bases and V by 3 bases; bases with no gene match: 1. This CDR3 is built from 13 residues. CDR3 amino acids: CASSMDRGQPQHF. The CDR3 nucleotides read TGTGCCAGTAGTATGGACAGGGGCCAGCCCCAGCATTTT.

The J gene is TRBJ1-1, the V gene TRBV5-1; D unresolved. Germline CDR1 reads SGHRS; CDR2 reads YFSETQ. This CDR3 is 16 amino acids long. V was trimmed by 2 bases and J by 1 base, leaving 15 bases between them. The DNA of the CDR3 is TGCGCCAGCAGCTTCTTCGTGGGAGGCGGGAACACTGAAGCTTTCTTT. The encoded protein is CASSFFVGGGNTEAFF.

The CDR3, as DNA: TGTGCCAGCAGTGAGGGGGTCCTGACCCTCCAATTCTTT. Residues: CASSEGVLTLQFF. The chain recombines TRBV2 with TRBJ1-1; a weak D match, TRBD1 (5 bases). Trimming removed 3 bases from V and 14 bases from J, with 19 bases in between. CDR3 size: 13 residues. CDR1 is SNHLY and CDR2 is FYNNEI in the germline V gene.

This sequence joins TRBV19 and TRBJ1-6; D is unresolved. V was trimmed by 8 bases and J by 6 bases, leaving 14 bases between them. CDR1 is LNHDA, CDR2 SQIVND, per germline (reference sequence). This CDR3 has 14 residues. The CDR3 reads CASCSGRANSPLHF. The CDR3, as DNA: TGTGCCAGTTGCAGTGGGCGGGCTAATTCACCCCTCCACTTT.

Points on this clonotype: A much larger clone sits a single nucleotide away, making a read error possible. The gene calls are TRBV28 and TRBJ2-7; maybe TRBD1 (5 bases). The CDR3 has 14 residues. The V gene's germline CDR1 is MDHEN and CDR2 SYDVKM. V was trimmed by 3 bases and J by 0 bases, leaving 9 bases between them. Here the CDR3 DNA reads TGTGCCAGCAGTTTTGGGGCCCCCTCCTACGAGCAGTACTTC. Its protein is CASSFGAPSYEQYF.

This clonotype was detected ten times or more. The chain recombines TRBV10-1 with TRBJ2-7, with no clear D. Germline V gives CDR1 WNHNN, CDR2 SYGVQD (reference sequence). V was cut by 2 bases and J by 8 bases, with 22 bases left in between. This CDR3 spans 16 amino acids. The CDR3 DNA sequence: TGCGCCAGCAGTGAGGCGGACGAGGTGCAGCCTAAGCAGCAGTACTTC. Protein: CASSEADEVQPKQQYF.

This clonotype has just a few counts. The chain is built from TRBV29-1 and TRBJ2-7, with 7 bases aligning to TRBD1. The CDR3 is 13 residues long. J gave up 3 bases and V 5 bases, and 7 bases lay outside the gene matches. Per germline, CDR1 SQVTM and CDR2 ANQGSEA. In nucleotides, the CDR3 is TGCAGCGTTAGGGACAGCCTCATCTACGAGCAGTACTTC. The encoded protein is CSVRDSLIYEQYF.

The chain employs TRBV4-2 and TRBJ2-7; no clear D. Per germline, CDR1 LGHNA and CDR2 YNFKEQ. Trimming cost V 1 base and J 2 bases, with 21 bases left between them. The CDR3 contains 18 residues. CDR3 amino acids: CASSQGGSGDGYTYEQYF. CDR3 in DNA: TGTGCCAGCAGCCAAGGAGGCAGTGGCGATGGCTACACCTACGAGCAGTACTTC.

The J gene is TRBJ2-1, the V gene TRBV20-1; D is ambiguous. The V and J ends lost 3 bases and 3 bases respectively, with 12 bases between them. This CDR3 has 14 amino acids. Germline assignment: CDR1 DFQATT and CDR2 SNEGSKA (reference sequence). The CDR3 sequence is CSASYGPGYNEQFF. CDR3 nucleotides: TGCAGTGCTAGCTACGGGCCGGGCTACAATGAGCAGTTCTTC.

The rearrangement uses TRBV6-4 and TRBJ2-3; a weak D match, TRBD1 (6 bases). V dropped 3 bases and J dropped 6 bases, with 10 bases sitting between them. The CDR3 runs 13 residues. CDR1 and CDR2 (germline): MRHNA, SNTAGT. As DNA, the CDR3 is TGTGCCAGCAGTGAGAAGGGGGAGGATACGCAGTATTTT. Its translation is CASSEKGEDTQYF.

This clonotype was recorded many times. The rearrangement uses TRBV7-2 and TRBJ2-1, with 8 bases fitting TRBD2. Germline-derived CDR1 and CDR2 are SGHTA and FQGNSA. This CDR3 region has 13 residues. J was trimmed by 8 bases and V by 5 bases; bases with no gene match: 5. The CDR3 spells CASSPRTSHEQFF. The CDR3, as DNA: TGTGCCAGCAGCCCCCGGACTAGCCATGAGCAGTTCTTC.

This chain joins TRBV4-2 and TRBJ2-3; the D gene is possibly TRBD2 (6 bases). CDR1 and CDR2 (germline): LGHNA, YNFKEQ. The V end was cut by 1 base, the J end by 5 bases, with 16 bases between. This CDR3 spans 16 amino acids. The CDR3 is CASSQGSASDQDTQYF. The CDR3 coding sequence is TGTGCCAGCAGCCAAGGGTCGGCTAGCGATCAAGATACGCAGTATTTT.

This chain links TRBV15 with TRBJ1-2; D unclear. There are 16 residues in the CDR3. CDR1 and CDR2 (germline): LNHNV, YYDKDF (reference sequence). Trimming took 3 bases from V and 3 from J, leaving 17 bases between them. DNA for the CDR3: TGTGCCACCAGCAGGGGAAGGGAGATAAGGGACTATGGCTACACCTTC. Amino acids: CATSRGREIRDYGYTF.

This rearrangement joins TRBV24-1 to TRBJ1-3; D is ambiguous. In germline, CDR1 is KGHDR, CDR2 SFDVKD. Trimming removed 5 bases from V and 7 bases from J, with 14 bases in between. This CDR3 contains 14 residues. CDR3 amino acids: CATSATDRDNTIYF. The CDR3 DNA is TGTGCCACCAGTGCCACGGACCGAGACAACACCATATATTTT.

This clonotype was observed at least ten times. The CDR3 nucleotides are TGTGCCAGCAGCCAAATCTACGAGCAGTACTTC. As protein: CASSQIYEQYF. V usage is TRBV3-1 and J usage is TRBJ2-7; D not certain. The CDR3 has 11 residues. Trimming removed 2 bases at V and 3 bases at J, with 2 bases between. In germline, CDR1 is LGHDT, CDR2 YNNKEL (reference sequence).

This clonotype showed up many times. The V gene is TRBV20-1, the J gene TRBJ2-5; 7 positions agree with TRBD1. This CDR3 spans 15 amino acids. With V trimmed by 1 base and J by 4 bases, 9 bases remained unmatched. CDR1 DFQATT and CDR2 SNEGSKA come from the germline V gene (reference sequence). The CDR3 region has the DNA TGCAGTGCTAGAGTTCAGGGACAGACAAGAGAGACCCAGTACTTC. It is translated as CSARVQGQTRETQYF.

This clonotype was detected many times. The chain combines TRBV7-9 with TRBJ2-7; D may match TRBD1 or TRBD2 (6 bases each). The germline V and J ends were trimmed by 3 bases and 9 bases, with 9 bases remaining between them. CDR1 is SEHNR, CDR2 FQNEAQ, per germline (reference sequence). This CDR3 is 11 amino acids long. This chain's CDR3 is CASSLGGGQYF. CDR3 coding DNA: TGTGCCAGCAGCTTGGGGGGCGGGCAGTACTTC.

This rearrangement joins TRBV24-1 to TRBJ2-3; tentatively, D is TRBD2 (6 bases). Trimming pared 4 bases from V and 1 base from J, leaving 23 bases between. The germline CDR1 and CDR2 sequences are KGHDR and SFDVKD. The CDR3 contains 19 residues. CDR3 coding DNA: TGTGCCACCAGTGACCGCGGGGTTGGGGGGAAAGGGGGCACAGATACGCAGTATTTT. Its protein product is CATSDRGVGGKGGTDTQYF.

About this clonotype: Here the CDR3 omits its conserved ending phenylalanine or tryptophan, so a read error is the likely source. This sequence joins TRBV28 and TRBJ2-3; 7 positions match TRBD2. CDR3 length: 14 residues. V trimming: 6 bases; J trimming: 0 bases; junction bases outside the gene matches: 3. Germline CDR1 reads MDHEN; CDR2 reads SYDVKM. The CDR3 coding sequence is TGTGCCAGCAGGGCAGCGGGGAGCACAGATACGCAGTATTCT. This codes for CASRAAGSTDTQYS.

About this clonotype: A read error may account for a junction end that differs from germline. The V and J genes are TRBV6-9 and TRBJ1-3; D possibly corresponds to TRBD1 (5 bases). This CDR3 contains 17 residues. Germline CDR1 is MNHGY and CDR2 is SVAAGI. CDR3 sequence reads: CAGSYPQTETEGNTIYF. The DNA for the CDR3 is TGTGCCGGCAGTTATCCACAAACAGAGACAGAAGGAAACACCATATATTTT.

Comments on this clonotype: Given the absence of the conserved phenylalanine or tryptophan at the CDR3 end, a read error is likely. The chain joins TRBV11-2 to TRBJ2-4, with D possibly TRBD2 on 6 matching bases. Trimming removed 0 bases at V and 4 bases at J, with 10 bases between. Per the germline V gene, CDR1 is SGHAT and CDR2 is FQNNGV. The CDR3 length is 15 residues. The CDR3 loop is CASSLEGSGKNIQYL. Here the CDR3 DNA reads TGTGCCAGCAGCTTAGAAGGGAGCGGGAAAAACATTCAGTACCTC.

There are a few counts of this clonotype. The genes are TRBV18 and TRBJ1-5, with 9 nucleotides matching TRBD1. The CDR3 covers 13 residues. Germline CDR1 is KGHSH and CDR2 is LQKENI. Unmatched junction bases numbered 2, after V lost 5 bases and J lost 6 bases. CDR3 sequence: CASSGTGTQPQHF. The CDR3, as DNA: TGTGCCAGCTCAGGGACAGGGACTCAGCCCCAGCATTTT.

This clonotype occurred many times. This chain uses TRBV7-3 with TRBJ1-2, with TRBD1 matching over 9 bases. CDR3 length: 15 residues. V gave up 3 bases and J gave up 6 bases; unmatched junction bases: 8. Germline CDR1 and CDR2: SGHTA and FQGTGA. CDR3: CASSFDGTGSHGYTF. CDR3 in DNA: TGTGCCAGCAGCTTCGACGGGACAGGGAGCCATGGCTACACCTTC.

The chain uses TRBV4-3 and TRBJ1-1; D possibly corresponds to TRBD1 (5 bases). Trimming removed 4 bases at V and 3 bases at J, with 18 bases between. Germline V gene lookup returns CDR1 LGHNA and CDR2 YSLEER. The CDR3 covers 16 residues. CDR3 DNA sequence: TGCGCCAGCAGCCCGGGAGGAAGGGGACGGTACACTGAAGCTTTCTTT. It yields the protein CASSPGGRGRYTEAFF.

The V call is TRBV11-1, the J call TRBJ2-7; 10 positions agree with TRBD1. This CDR3 spans 15 amino acids. CDR1 is SGHAT and CDR2 is FQDESV in the germline V gene (reference sequence). The ends lost 5 bases at V and 1 base at J; junction bases unmatched: 5. Here the CDR3 reads CASSRGTGVSYEQYF. The CDR3 DNA is TGTGCCAGCAGCCGGGGGACAGGGGTTTCCTACGAGCAGTACTTC.